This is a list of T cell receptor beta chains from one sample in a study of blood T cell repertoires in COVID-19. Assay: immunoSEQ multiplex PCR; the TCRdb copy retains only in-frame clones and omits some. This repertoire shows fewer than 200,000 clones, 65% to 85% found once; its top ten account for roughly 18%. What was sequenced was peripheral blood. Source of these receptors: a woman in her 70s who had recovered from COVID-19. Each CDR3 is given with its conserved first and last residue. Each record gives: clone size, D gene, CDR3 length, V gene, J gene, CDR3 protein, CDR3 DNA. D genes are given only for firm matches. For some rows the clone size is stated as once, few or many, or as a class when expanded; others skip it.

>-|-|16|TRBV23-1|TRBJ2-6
CASSQSRVSGANVLTF
TGCGCCAGCAGTCAATCCCGGGTCTCTGGGGCCAACGTCCTGACTTTC
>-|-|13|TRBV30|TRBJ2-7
CAWSFDSAYEQYF
TGTGCCTGGAGTTTTGACAGTGCGTACGAGCAGTACTTC
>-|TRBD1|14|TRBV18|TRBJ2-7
CASSPGQGAGEQYF
TGTGCCAGCTCACCTGGACAGGGGGCTGGCGAGCAGTACTTC
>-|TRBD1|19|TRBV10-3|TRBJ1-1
CAISGSGQGAAKMNTEAFF
TGTGCCATCAGTGGATCCGGGCAGGGGGCAGCAAAAATGAACACTGAAGCTTTCTTT
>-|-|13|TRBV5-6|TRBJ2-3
CASGTGYTDTQYF
TGTGCCAGCGGAACAGGGTACACAGATACGCAGTATTTT
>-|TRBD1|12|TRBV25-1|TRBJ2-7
CATSGTGVGQYF
TGTGCCACCTCCGGGACAGGGGTTGGGCAGTACTTC
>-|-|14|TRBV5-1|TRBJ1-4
CASSLDQGMGKLFF
TGCGCCAGCAGCTTGGATCAGGGGATGGGAAAACTGTTTTTT
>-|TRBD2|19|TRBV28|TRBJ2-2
CASSLVGWGGREGTGELFF
TGTGCCAGCAGTTTAGTCGGATGGGGCGGCAGGGAGGGCACCGGGGAGCTGTTTTTT
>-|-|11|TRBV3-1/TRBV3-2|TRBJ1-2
CASMGPYGYTF
TGTGCCAGCATGGGCCCCTATGGCTACACCTTC
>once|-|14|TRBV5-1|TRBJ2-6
CASSPYSGANVLTF
TGCGCCAGCAGCCCTTACTCTGGGGCCAACGTCCTGACTTTC
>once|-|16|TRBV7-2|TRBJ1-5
CASSLRGAVSGGPQHF
TGTGCCAGCAGCTTAAGGGGGGCGGTCTCGGGAGGGCCCCAGCATTTT
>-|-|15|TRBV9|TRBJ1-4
CASSARGATNEKLFF
TGTGCCAGCAGCGCCCGGGGTGCAACTAATGAAAAACTGTTTTTT
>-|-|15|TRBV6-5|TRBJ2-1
CASSYSIQGYNEQFF
TGTGCCAGCAGTTACTCGATCCAGGGGTACAATGAGCAGTTCTTC
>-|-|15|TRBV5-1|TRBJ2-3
CASSLRAGAEDTQYF
TGCGCCAGCAGCTTAAGGGCAGGGGCAGAAGATACGCAGTATTTT
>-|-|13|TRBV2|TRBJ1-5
CASSGEGQGAQHF
TGTGCCAGCAGTGGGGAGGGGCAAGGGGCCCAGCATTTT
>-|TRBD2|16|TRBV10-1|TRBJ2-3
CASSPGLAGRTDTQYF
TGCGCCAGCAGTCCGGGACTAGCGGGACGCACAGATACGCAGTATTTT
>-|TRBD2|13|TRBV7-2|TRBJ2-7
CASSPGTSGEQYF
TGTGCCAGCAGCCCCGGGACTAGCGGGGAGCAGTACTTC
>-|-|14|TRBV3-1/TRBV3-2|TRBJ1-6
CASSLRVDNSPLHF
TGTGCCAGCAGCCTACGGGTCGATAATTCACCCCTCCACTTT